These 2 T cell receptor beta chains were all obtained from the same sample, sequenced in a study of T cells in Graves' hyperthyroidism and ophthalmopathy (dated by TCRdb to between 2018 and 2021). The library relied on multiplex PCR. The listed sequencing device is Illumina HiSeq 2000. Amplification of TCR beta CDR3 regions was carried out from RNA transcripts. The first round of RT-PCR for the TCR CDR3 was performed with the HTBI primer set and the Qiagen OneStep RT-PCR kit. TCRdb reanalyzed the raw reads on its own, using fastp at Q25 for trimming and MiXCR for clone calling, and kept in-frame beta chains. A single entry per CDR3 protein holds the most common genes and DNA from its merged rows. The sample records more than 350,000 distinct CDR3 sequences, 12% to 15% of which are singletons. The ten largest make up roughly a fifth of the sample. Source material: blood. All receptors come from a woman aged 55-69 years with Graves' ophthalmopathy.

In this sample, this clonotype turned up a few times. The chain couples TRBV2 to TRBJ2-1; D is tentatively TRBD1 or TRBD2 (5 bases each). The germline gives CDR1 SNHLY, CDR2 FYNNEI. V was cut by 4 bases and J by 6 bases, with 16 bases left in between. This CDR3 contains 15 residues. The CDR3 reads CASSAGARAINEQFF. For the CDR3, the DNA is TGTGCCAGCAGTGCCGGGGCCCGGGCCATCAATGAGCAGTTCTTC.

In its sample, this clonotype was seen many times. The gene calls are TRBV18 and TRBJ2-5; no clear D gene. CDR1 and CDR2 (germline): KGHSH, LQKENI. V was pared by 3 bases and J by 5 bases, with 10 bases between. This CDR3 is 13 amino acids long. The CDR3 bases are TGTGCCAGCTCACCCGAGCTGGTCGAGACCCAGTACTTC. Translating it yields CASSPELVETQYF. The full variable domain, completed using reference TRBV18 and TRBJ2-5, is NAGVMQNPRHLVRRRGQEARLRCSPMKGHSHVYWYRQLPEEGLKFMVYLQKENIIDESGMPKERFSAEFPKEGPSILRIQQVVRGDSAAYFCASSPELVETQYFGPGTRLLVL.